This T cell receptor (beta chain) is drawn from a study of shared clonotypes between healthy human individuals. Background on the study: Donor ages ranged 18 to 49 years: a couple of women, a few men.

The assay was immunoSEQ multiplex PCR, and TCRdb's table has in-frame clones only and misses some. The sample shows about 2.4 million clones, roughly 93% of them seen only once. With respect to this clone: Antigen specificity is unknown.

Notes on the study in general: An effect of sequencing depth on clonotype sharing among donors was expected. Across subsets, estimated richness was generally greater for naive than for memory populations.

Per the germline V gene, CDR1 is LGHNA and CDR2 is YSLEER. The CDR3 loop spans 21 amino acids. Unmatched junction bases numbered 19, after V lost 4 bases and J lost 3 bases. This receptor was obtained from a man younger than 30 in good health. Some clones in this sample may be carry-over from other donors' samples. The sequencing input was naive CD4+ T cells from PBMCs. The subset: CD45RA+ positively selected. This sequence joins TRBV4-3 and TRBJ2-3, with TRBD2 matching 13 bases. The CDR3, as DNA: TGCGCCAGCAGCCCCTACCGACTAGCGGGAGGCACATTAGTAGGGACAGATACGCAGTATTTT. As protein: CASSPYRLAGGTLVGTDTQYF.